The 10 T cell receptor beta chains in this list originate from one sample, sequenced in a study of T cell responses to AZD1222 COVID-19 vaccine. The repertoire was sequenced with immunoSEQ multiplex PCR; TCRdb's copy has only in-frame clones and lacks some. The sample contains 120,000 to 150,000 clones, about 90% of which appear only once. Sequencing used peripheral blood, obtained on day 0 of AZD1222 vaccination. Receptors originate from an adult in good health.

This chain uses TRBV19 with TRBJ2-7, with 11 bases matching TRBD2. V trimming: 9 bases; J trimming: 4 bases; junction bases outside the gene matches: 5. The CDR3 length is 13 residues. Germline assignment: CDR1 LNHDA and CDR2 SQIVND (reference sequence). The CDR3 reads CASRLAGNYEQYF. The DNA for the CDR3 is TGTGCCAGCAGACTAGCGGGAAATTACGAGCAGTACTTC. Full variable domain (rest looked up from reference TRBV19 and TRBJ2-7): DGGITQSPKYLFRKEGQNVTLSCEQNLNHDAMYWYRQDPGQGLRLIYYSQIVNDFQKGDIAEGYSVSREKKESFPLTVTSAQKNPTAFYLCASRLAGNYEQYFGPGTRLTVT.

The rearrangement uses TRBV5-6 and TRBJ2-1, with D perhaps matching TRBD1 or TRBD2 (6 bases each). This CDR3 has 16 residues. Germline V gene data show CDR1 as SGHDT and CDR2 as YYEEEE. The germline V and J ends were trimmed by 7 bases and 4 bases, with 21 bases remaining between them. The DNA of the CDR3 is TGTGCCAGCGCCGGGCAGGGGAGGACTCGATACAATGAGCAGTTCTTC. This translates into CASAGQGRTRYNEQFF.

The genes are TRBV3-1 (or the pseudogene TRBV3-2) and TRBJ2-7; D is uncertain. This CDR3 comprises 15 residues. The V gene lost 0 bases and the J gene lost 1 base, with 10 bases spanning the gap. CDR1 is LGHDT, CDR2 YNNKEL, per germline (reference sequence). CDR3 loop: CASSQDWSPSYEQYF. As DNA, the CDR3 is TGTGCCAGCAGCCAAGATTGGTCCCCGTCCTACGAGCAGTACTTC.

With regard to this clone: The junction differs from germline at one of its ends, possibly a read error. The V and J genes are TRBV6-4 and TRBJ1-2, with D maybe TRBD1 (5 bases). Germline CDR1 reads MRHNA; CDR2 reads SNTAGT. The CDR3 runs 15 residues. In nucleotides, the CDR3 is TGTGCCACCAGTCAAGGCCAGGGAACTAACTATGGCTACACCTTC. Its protein product is CATSQGQGTNYGYTF.

V and J are TRBV5-1 and TRBJ2-7, with D possibly matching TRBD1 (6 bases). This CDR3 comprises 16 residues. Germline values: CDR1 SGHRS, CDR2 YFSETQ. V lost 0 bases and J lost 2, with 15 bases in between. CDR3 amino acids: CASSLVVGQGTYEQYF. Written as DNA, the CDR3 is TGCGCCAGCAGCTTGGTAGTCGGTCAGGGGACCTACGAGCAGTACTTC.

As DNA, the CDR3 is TGTGCCTGGAGTTATGGGGCGTCTGGAAACACCATATATTTT. Translated: CAWSYGASGNTIYF. This sequence joins TRBV30 and TRBJ1-3; a weak D match, TRBD1 (5 bases). Germline lookup yields CDR1 GTSNPN and CDR2 SVGIG (reference sequence). Trimming removed 2 bases at V and 1 base at J, with 9 bases between. The CDR3 spans 14 residues.

The CDR3 is CASSPGSPGKQYF. The CDR3 bases are TGTGCCAGCAGCCCGGGGTCCCCCGGAAAGCAGTACTTC. This chain connects TRBV3-1 (or the pseudogene TRBV3-2) to TRBJ2-7; tentatively, D is TRBD2 (5 bases). V dropped 4 bases and J dropped 8 bases, with 15 bases sitting between them. This CDR3 has 13 amino acids. CDR1 is LGHDT and CDR2 is YNNKEL in the germline V gene (reference sequence).

This sequence joins TRBV27 and TRBJ2-7, with 7 bases identical to TRBD1. The CDR3 covers 13 residues. The trim removed 5 bases at V and 3 bases at J, leaving 4 bases unmatched. CDR1 MNHEY and CDR2 SMNVEV come from the germline V gene (reference sequence). The DNA of the CDR3 is TGTGCCAGCAGTAGGGGGCGCGACTACGAGCAGTACTTC. It specifies CASSRGRDYEQYF.

The J gene is TRBJ2-3, the V gene TRBV19; tentative D call: TRBD1 (6 bases). There are 15 residues in the CDR3. Trimming shortened V by 1 base and J by 3 bases, and 11 bases separated the two germline ends. Germline V gives CDR1 LNHDA, CDR2 SQIVND (reference sequence). Here the CDR3 reads CASSIGGHGTDTQYF. CDR3 nucleotide sequence: TGTGCCAGTAGTATAGGGGGGCATGGGACAGATACGCAGTATTTT.

This chain uses TRBV18 with TRBJ1-6; 7 bases agree with TRBD1. The CDR3 is 14 amino acids. Germline V gene sequence: CDR1 KGHSH, CDR2 LQKENI. Unmatched junction bases numbered 4, after V lost 6 bases and J lost 5 bases. The CDR3 DNA reads as TGTGCCAGCTCGGCGGACAGGAATAATTCACCCCTCCACTTT. This encodes CASSADRNNSPLHF.